The 16 T cell receptor beta chains given below trace back to one sample, sequenced in a study of cytomegalovirus exposure and HLA in healthy donors. Use of 60 Vbeta and 13 Jbeta primers characterized the PCR. Data came from immunoSEQ multiplex PCR; TCRdb stores just in-frame clones and leaves some out. The table has fewer than 200,000 clones, around 83% seen once. Sequencing used PBMCs. The receptors come from a man aged 25 to 40 in good health and CMV-seropositive.

The chain uses TRBV27 and TRBJ2-1; 8 bases line up with TRBD2. This CDR3 spans 14 amino acids. The V gene's germline CDR1 is MNHEY and CDR2 SMNVEV (reference sequence). V lost 5 bases and J lost 6; bases outside the gene matches: 6. The CDR3 is CASSPWTSPNEQFF. The CDR3 DNA follows: TGTGCCAGCAGTCCCTGGACTAGCCCCAATGAGCAGTTCTTC.

This chain uses TRBV13 with TRBJ2-5; 9 nucleotides line up with TRBD2. V lost 2 bases, J lost 11 bases, and 6 bases stayed unmatched. The CDR3 covers 13 residues. Germline V gives CDR1 PRHDT, CDR2 FYEKMQ (reference sequence). The CDR3 reads CASSLPSGKEQYF. DNA for the CDR3: TGTGCCAGCAGCTTACCTAGCGGGAAAGAGCAGTACTTC.

The chain combines TRBV13 with TRBJ2-5; TRBD1 is a possible D gene (5 bases). V lost 0 bases to trimming and J lost 5 bases, with 10 bases between them. This CDR3 is 14 amino acids long. The germline gives CDR1 PRHDT, CDR2 FYEKMQ (reference sequence). CDR3 region: CASSLGTAGETQYF. In DNA form, the CDR3 reads TGTGCCAGCAGCTTAGGAACCGCAGGGGAGACCCAGTACTTC.

This chain joins TRBV2 and TRBJ1-6; TRBD1 matches at 7 bases. CDR1 and CDR2 (germline): SNHLY, FYNNEI. V shed 4 bases, J shed 10 bases, and the junction held 7 bases outside the gene matches. The CDR3 consists of 14 residues. CDR3 DNA: TGTGCCAGCAGTGGACAGGGTGGGGGGTCACCCCTCCACTTT. Its protein product is CASSGQGGGSPLHF.

The J gene is TRBJ1-2, the V gene TRBV6-5; 9 bases are shared with TRBD1. The J segment lost 4 bases and the V segment lost 4 bases, leaving 7 bases of the junction unmatched. The CDR3 length is 15 residues. Germline-derived CDR1 and CDR2 are MNHEY and SVGAGI. CDR3 DNA sequence: TGTGCCAGCAGTTGGGGACAGGGCCGGGCCTATGGCTACACCTTC. Translating gives CASSWGQGRAYGYTF.

This rearrangement joins TRBV4-1 to TRBJ2-1, with 9 nucleotides matching TRBD1. CDR3 length: 15 amino acids. Germline V gene sequence: CDR1 MGHRA, CDR2 YSYEKL. After removal of 0 bases from V and 3 bases from J, the junction contained 0 bases not matched to a gene. In nucleotides, the CDR3 is TGCGCCAGCAGCCAAGAGACAGGGGGCTACAATGAGCAGTTCTTC. It codes for CASSQETGGYNEQFF.

V and J are TRBV30 and TRBJ2-1; possibly TRBD1 for D (5 bases). The CDR3 contains 16 residues. Germline V gene lookup returns CDR1 GTSNPN and CDR2 SVGIG (reference sequence). The V end lost 0 bases, the J end lost 0 bases, and 12 bases lay between the germline ends. The DNA of the CDR3 is TGTGCCTGGAGTGTAGGGGTGGCCTTCTCCTACAATGAGCAGTTCTTC. It encodes CAWSVGVAFSYNEQFF.

The genes are TRBV5-1 and TRBJ2-1, with 8 positions matching TRBD2. J was trimmed by 0 bases and V by 6 bases; bases with no gene match: 5. Germline V gene sequence: CDR1 SGHRS, CDR2 YFSETQ. This CDR3 contains 15 residues. CDR3 nucleotides: TGCGCCAGCACCCCGGGGGGGAGCTCCTACAATGAGCAGTTCTTC. Its protein product is CASTPGGSSYNEQFF.

The chain is built from TRBV13 and TRBJ1-2; TRBD1 aligns across 8 bases. Germline V gene data show CDR1 as PRHDT and CDR2 as FYEKMQ (reference sequence). CDR3 size: 13 residues. Trimming removed 2 bases from V and 6 bases from J; junction bases left unmatched: 2. The chain's CDR3 is CASSLQGANGYTF. Written as DNA, the CDR3 is TGTGCCAGCAGCTTACAGGGGGCGAATGGCTACACCTTC.

This clone was recorded only once. The chain combines TRBV6-6 with TRBJ1-4; D is perhaps TRBD1 (6 bases). The CDR3 consists of 13 residues. Germline V gene sequence: CDR1 MNHNY, CDR2 SVGAGI (reference sequence). Trimming pared 7 bases from V and 4 bases from J, leaving 10 bases between. The DNA for the CDR3 is TGTGCCAGCATGACAGGAAGTAATGAAAAACTGTTTTTT. It yields the protein CASMTGSNEKLFF.

The chain carries TRBV11-2 and TRBJ2-1, with TRBD2 identical over 8 bases. CDR1 is SGHAT and CDR2 is FQNNGV in the germline V gene. The CDR3 runs 17 residues. V trimming: 1 base; J trimming: 10 bases; junction bases outside the gene matches: 15. The CDR3 spells CASSLGTSGILGNEQFF. DNA for the CDR3: TGTGCCAGCAGCTTAGGTACTAGCGGAATACTCGGGAACGAGCAGTTCTTC.

This rearrangement joins TRBV6-5 to TRBJ1-2, with D perhaps TRBD1 (6 bases). The CDR3 totals 13 residues. The V end was cut by 6 bases, the J end by 8 bases, with 16 bases between. In germline, CDR1 is MNHEY, CDR2 SVGAGI. CDR3 region: CASSSRGGRGYTF. CDR3 DNA: TGTGCCAGCAGCTCCCGGGGGGGGCGCGGCTACACCTTC.

This chain connects TRBV9 to TRBJ1-2; weak D call: TRBD1 (6 bases). Germline CDR1 and CDR2: SGDLS and YYNGEE. V gave up 4 bases and J gave up 7 bases, with 17 bases separating them. This CDR3 is 14 amino acids long. The CDR3 spells CASSPRQAPGGYTF. For the CDR3, the DNA is TGTGCCAGCAGCCCCAGACAGGCCCCTGGTGGCTACACCTTC.

The V and J genes are TRBV25-1 and TRBJ2-3; 8 positions agree with TRBD2. Losses at the gene ends were 2 bases for V and 4 bases for J; bases not matched to a gene: 11. The CDR3 has 17 amino acids. Germline loops: CDR1 MGHDK, CDR2 SYGVNS. CDR3 in DNA: TGTGCCAGCAGTGAAAGACGACTAGCGAGATGGCCAGATACGCAGTATTTT. Translated: CASSERRLARWPDTQYF.

CDR3 residues: CASLGAGGPREQFF. CDR3 sequence (DNA): TGTGCCAGCCTCGGGGCGGGAGGGCCAAGGGAGCAGTTCTTC. The chain recombines TRBV27 with TRBJ2-1; 9 bases are shared with TRBD2. V shed 8 bases, J shed 10 bases, and the junction held 12 bases outside the gene matches. The germline V gene encodes CDR1 MNHEY and CDR2 SMNVEV (reference sequence). The CDR3 sequence is 14 residues long.

The J gene is TRBJ2-1, the V gene TRBV5-1; possibly TRBD2 for D (5 bases). The CDR3 totals 16 residues. Trimming took 4 bases from V and 3 from J, leaving 17 bases between them. Germline values: CDR1 SGHRS, CDR2 YFSETQ. CDR3 in DNA: TGCGCCAGCAGCGAGCGTCTGGCCGGGGACTACAATGAGCAGTTCTTC. Amino acid sequence: CASSERLAGDYNEQFF.